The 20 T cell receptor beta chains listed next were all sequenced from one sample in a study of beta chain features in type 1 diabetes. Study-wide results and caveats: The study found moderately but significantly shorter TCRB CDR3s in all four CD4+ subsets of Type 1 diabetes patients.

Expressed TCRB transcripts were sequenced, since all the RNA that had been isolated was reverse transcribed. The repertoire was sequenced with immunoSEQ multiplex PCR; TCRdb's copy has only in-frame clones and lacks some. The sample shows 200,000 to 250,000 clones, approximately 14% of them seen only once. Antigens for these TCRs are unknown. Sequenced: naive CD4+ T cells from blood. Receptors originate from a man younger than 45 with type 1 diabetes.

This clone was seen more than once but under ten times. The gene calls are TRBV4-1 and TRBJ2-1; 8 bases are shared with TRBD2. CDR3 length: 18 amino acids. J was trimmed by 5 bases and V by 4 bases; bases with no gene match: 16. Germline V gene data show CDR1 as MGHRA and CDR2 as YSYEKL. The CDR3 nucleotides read TGCGCCAGCAGCCGGGAACCTCTAAGCGGGAGTCCCCACAATGAGCAGTTCTTC. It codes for CASSREPLSGSPHNEQFF.

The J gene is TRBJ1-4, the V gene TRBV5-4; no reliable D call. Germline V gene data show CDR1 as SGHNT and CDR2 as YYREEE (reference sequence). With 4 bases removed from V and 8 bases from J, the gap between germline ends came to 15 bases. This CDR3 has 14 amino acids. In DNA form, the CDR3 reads TGTGCCAGCAGCACCGCGGGAGGCCGAGAAAAACTGTTTTTT. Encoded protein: CASSTAGGREKLFF.

The CDR3 region has the DNA TGTGCCAGCAGCGTAGAAGCCCTGAGCCAGCCCCAGCATTTT. Its translation is CASSVEALSQPQHF. The V and J genes are TRBV9 and TRBJ1-5; no clear D gene. The CDR3 is 14 residues long. Per the germline V gene, CDR1 is SGDLS and CDR2 is YYNGEE. The V end was cut by 0 bases, the J end by 7 bases, with 11 bases between.

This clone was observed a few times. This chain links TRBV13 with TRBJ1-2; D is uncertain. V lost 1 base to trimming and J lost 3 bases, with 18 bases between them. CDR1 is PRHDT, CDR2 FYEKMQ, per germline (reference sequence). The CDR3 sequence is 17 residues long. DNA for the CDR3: TGTGCCAGCAGCTTAGCCCTAATCTCCGGGGTTGACTATGGCTACACCTTC. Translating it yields CASSLALISGVDYGYTF.

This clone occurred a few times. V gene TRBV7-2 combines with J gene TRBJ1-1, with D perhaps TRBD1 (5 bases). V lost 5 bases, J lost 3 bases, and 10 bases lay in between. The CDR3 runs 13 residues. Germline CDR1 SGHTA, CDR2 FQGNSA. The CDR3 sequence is CASSLQEYTEAFF. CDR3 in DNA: TGTGCCAGCAGCCTACAGGAGTACACTGAAGCTTTCTTT. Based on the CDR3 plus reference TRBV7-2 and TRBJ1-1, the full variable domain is GAGVSQSPSNKVTEKGKDVELRCDPISGHTALYWYRQSLGQGLEFLIYFQGNSAPDKSGLPSDRFSAERTGGSVSTLTIQRTQQEDSAVYLCASSLQEYTEAFFGQGTRLTVV.

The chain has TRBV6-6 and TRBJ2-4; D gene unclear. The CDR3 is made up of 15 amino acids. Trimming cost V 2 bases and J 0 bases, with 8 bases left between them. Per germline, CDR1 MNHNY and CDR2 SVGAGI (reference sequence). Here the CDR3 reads CASSYETVAKNIQYF. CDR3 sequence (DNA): TGTGCCAGCAGTTACGAAACAGTAGCCAAAAACATTCAGTACTTC.

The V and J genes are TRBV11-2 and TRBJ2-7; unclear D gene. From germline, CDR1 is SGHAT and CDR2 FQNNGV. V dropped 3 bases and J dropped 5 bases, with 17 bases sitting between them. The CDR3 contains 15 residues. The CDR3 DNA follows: TGTGCCAGCAGCTTCTTCTCCCAACCGGTCGACGAGCAGTACTTC. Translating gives CASSFFSQPVDEQYF.

The CDR3 DNA sequence: TGTGCCAGCAGTGCGGCGACTTGGGAGTTCTTC. Translated: CASSAATWEFF. The chain couples TRBV6-1 to TRBJ2-1; D is unresolved. Trimming cost V 4 bases and J 14 bases, with 12 bases left between them. The CDR3 contains 11 residues. The germline V gene encodes CDR1 MNHNS and CDR2 SASEGT.

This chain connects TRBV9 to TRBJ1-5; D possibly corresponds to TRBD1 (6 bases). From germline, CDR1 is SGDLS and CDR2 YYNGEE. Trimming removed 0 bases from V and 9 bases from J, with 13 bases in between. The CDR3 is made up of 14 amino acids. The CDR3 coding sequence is TGTGCCAGCAGCGTAGCCGGGACACCCGGGCCCCAGCATTTT. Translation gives CASSVAGTPGPQHF.

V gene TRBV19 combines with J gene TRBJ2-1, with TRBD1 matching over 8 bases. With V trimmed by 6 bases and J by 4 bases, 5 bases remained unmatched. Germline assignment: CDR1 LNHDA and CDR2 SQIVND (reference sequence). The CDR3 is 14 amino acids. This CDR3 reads CASSMDREYNEQFF. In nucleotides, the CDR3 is TGTGCCAGTAGCATGGACAGGGAGTACAATGAGCAGTTCTTC.

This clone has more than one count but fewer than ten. Written as DNA, the CDR3 is TGTGCCAGCAGTGAACCAATGGGACAGGGATCAGAGACCCAGTACTTC. It yields the protein CASSEPMGQGSETQYF. The V call is TRBV25-1, the J call TRBJ2-5; 9 bases line up with TRBD1. Unmatched junction bases numbered 8, after V lost 2 bases and J lost 4 bases. Germline loops: CDR1 MGHDK, CDR2 SYGVNS. There are 16 residues in the CDR3. Combining the CDR3 with reference TRBV25-1 and TRBJ2-5 gives the whole variable domain EADIYQTPRYLVIGTGKKITLECSQTMGHDKMYWYQQDPGMELHLIHYSYGVNSTEKGDLSSESTVSRIRTEHFPLTLESARPSHTSQYLCASSEPMGQGSETQYFGPGTRLLVL.

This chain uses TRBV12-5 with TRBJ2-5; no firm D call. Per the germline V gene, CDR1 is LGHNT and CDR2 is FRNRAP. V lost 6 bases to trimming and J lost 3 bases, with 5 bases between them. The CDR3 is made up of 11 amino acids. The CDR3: CASGREETQYF. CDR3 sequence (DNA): TGTGCTAGTGGCCGAGAAGAGACCCAGTACTTC.

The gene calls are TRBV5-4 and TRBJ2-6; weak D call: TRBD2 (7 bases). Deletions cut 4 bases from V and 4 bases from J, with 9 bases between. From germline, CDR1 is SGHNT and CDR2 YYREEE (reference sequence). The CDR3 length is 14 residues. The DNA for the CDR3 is TGTGCCAGCAGCCGGGGGGCCGGGGCCAACGTCCTGACTTTC. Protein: CASSRGAGANVLTF.

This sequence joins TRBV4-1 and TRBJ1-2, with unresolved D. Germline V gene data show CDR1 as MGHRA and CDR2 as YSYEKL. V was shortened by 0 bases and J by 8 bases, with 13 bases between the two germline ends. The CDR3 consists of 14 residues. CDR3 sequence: CASSQEGRSYGYTF. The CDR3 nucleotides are TGCGCCAGCAGCCAAGAGGGGAGGAGCTACGGCTACACCTTC.

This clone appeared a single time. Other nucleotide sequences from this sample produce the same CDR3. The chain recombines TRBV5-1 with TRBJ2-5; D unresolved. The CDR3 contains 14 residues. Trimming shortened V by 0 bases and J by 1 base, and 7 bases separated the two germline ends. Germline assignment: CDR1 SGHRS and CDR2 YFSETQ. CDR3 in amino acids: CASSLAGGQETQYF. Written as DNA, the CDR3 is TGCGCCAGCAGCTTGGCCGGCGGCCAAGAGACCCAGTACTTC.

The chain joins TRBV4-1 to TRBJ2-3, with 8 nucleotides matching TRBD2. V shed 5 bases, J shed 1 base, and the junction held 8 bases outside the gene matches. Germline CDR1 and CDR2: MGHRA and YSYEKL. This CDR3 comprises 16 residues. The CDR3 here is CASSTGRRGGTDTQYF. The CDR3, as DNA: TGCGCCAGCAGCACTGGTCGGCGGGGGGGCACAGATACGCAGTATTTT.

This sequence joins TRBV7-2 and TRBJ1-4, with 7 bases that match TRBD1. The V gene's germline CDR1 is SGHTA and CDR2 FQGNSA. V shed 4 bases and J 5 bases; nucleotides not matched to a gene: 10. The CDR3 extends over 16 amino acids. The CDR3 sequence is CASSSGTAPSNEKLFF. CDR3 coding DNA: TGTGCCAGCAGCTCCGGGACAGCGCCATCCAATGAAAAACTGTTTTTT.

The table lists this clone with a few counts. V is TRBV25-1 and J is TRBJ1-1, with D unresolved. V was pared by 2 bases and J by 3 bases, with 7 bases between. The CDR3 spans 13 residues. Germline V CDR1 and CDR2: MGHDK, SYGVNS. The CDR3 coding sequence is TGTGCCAGCAGTGAAGCGGGGTACACTGAAGCTTTCTTT. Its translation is CASSEAGYTEAFF. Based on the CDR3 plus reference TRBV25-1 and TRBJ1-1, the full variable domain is EADIYQTPRYLVIGTGKKITLECSQTMGHDKMYWYQQDPGMELHLIHYSYGVNSTEKGDLSSESTVSRIRTEHFPLTLESARPSHTSQYLCASSEAGYTEAFFGQGTRLTVV.

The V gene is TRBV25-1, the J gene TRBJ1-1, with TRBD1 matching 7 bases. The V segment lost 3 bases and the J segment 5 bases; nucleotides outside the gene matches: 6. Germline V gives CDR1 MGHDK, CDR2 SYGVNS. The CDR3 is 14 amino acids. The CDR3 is CASSDLVTGTEAFF. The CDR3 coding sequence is TGTGCCAGCAGTGATCTTGTGACAGGGACTGAAGCTTTCTTT.

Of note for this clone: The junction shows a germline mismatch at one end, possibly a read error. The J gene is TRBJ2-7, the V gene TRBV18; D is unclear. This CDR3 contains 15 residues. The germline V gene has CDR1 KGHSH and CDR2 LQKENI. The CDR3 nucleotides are TGTGCCAGCTCTCCACCCAACCCAGGCTCCTACGAGCAGTACTTC. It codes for CASSPPNPGSYEQYF.